The present TCR beta chain was sequenced within a study of technical replicates of blood from several donors. The data were produced by immunoSEQ multiplex PCR, yet TCRdb's version contains in-frame clones alone and is incomplete. The sample lists tens of thousands of clones, 75% to 90% occurring once. This CDR3 region has 14 residues. Germline values: CDR1 LNHDA, CDR2 SQIVND (reference sequence). Between the trimmed V and J ends, which lost 5 bases and 5 bases, there was a span of 15 bases. Sequences were obtained from PBMCs. The clonotype originates from a human donor in good health. Some clones in this sample may be carry-over from other donors' samples. V gene TRBV19 combines with J gene TRBJ2-5, with D perhaps matching TRBD1 (6 bases). The CDR3 protein is CASSSGANWETQYF. The CDR3 DNA reads TGTGCCAGTAGTTCAGGGGCTAACTGGGAGACCCAGTACTTC.